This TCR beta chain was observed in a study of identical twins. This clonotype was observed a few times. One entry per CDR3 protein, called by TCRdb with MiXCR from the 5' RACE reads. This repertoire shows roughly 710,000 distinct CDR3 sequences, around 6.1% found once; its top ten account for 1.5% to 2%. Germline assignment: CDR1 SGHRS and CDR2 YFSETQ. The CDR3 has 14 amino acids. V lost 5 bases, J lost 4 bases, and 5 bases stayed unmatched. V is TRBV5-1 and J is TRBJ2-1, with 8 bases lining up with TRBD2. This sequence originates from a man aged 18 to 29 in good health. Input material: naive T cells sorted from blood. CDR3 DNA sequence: TGCGCCAGCAGAACAGCGGGGGTGTACAATGAGCAGTTCTTC. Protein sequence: CASRTAGVYNEQFF. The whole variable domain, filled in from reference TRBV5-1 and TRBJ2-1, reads KAGVTQTPRYLIKTRGQQVTLSCSPISGHRSVSWYQQTPGQGLQFLFEYFSETQRNKGNFPGRFSGRQFSNSRSEMNVSTLELGDSALYLCASRTAGVYNEQFFGPGTRLTVL.